The entry that follows covers one T cell receptor beta chain sequence. Its specific antigen is unknown. Qualities for individual bases were not recorded, and no much larger clone is one base off. From a lookup of the germline V gene, CDR1 and CDR2 are SGHTA and FQGTGA. Deletion took 3 bases off V and 3 bases off J, with a span of 11 bases between the germline ends. Spanning cysteine to phenylalanine, the CDR3 consists of 15 amino acids. Only the CDR3 DNA is retained, 45 bases long and in frame from the first base. This sample was taken from a study of technical replicates of blood from a handful of donors (dated by TCRdb to the late 2010s). The receptor library was made with the immunoSEQ multiplex PCR assay. This is the immuneACCESS table as TCRdb keeps it, with only in-frame sequences that have V and J called. A part of the clones is gone; compared with another copy, unresolved V genes explain less than half, and the rest is unexplained. Recorded for this sample are 65,000 to 85,000 clones; approximately 90% of them occurred a single time. The top ten hold 0.25% to 0.35% of the sample.

This TCR was recovered from a human donor in good health. The sequenced material came from T cells isolated from PBMCs. The V gene is TRBV7-3 and the J gene is TRBJ2-2; TRBD1 is possibly the D segment (6 matching bases). The DNA sequence follows: TGTGCCAGCAGCTTTGTGGGGGCAGACACCGGGGAGCTGTTTTTT. Translated, it gives CASSFVGADTGELFF.